This is a list of T cell receptor beta chains from one sample in a study of blood T cell repertoires in COVID-19. The data were produced by immunoSEQ multiplex PCR, yet TCRdb's version contains in-frame clones alone and is incomplete. The sample contains about 200,000 clones, around nine tenths of which appear only once. Sample: peripheral blood. The receptors shown here come from a man aged 40-49 years with active or convalescent COVID-19. CDR3s include the opening cysteine and the closing phenylalanine or tryptophan. Each record gives: CDR3 DNA, CDR3 protein, J gene, clone size, V gene, D gene. The D gene is left open where the match is weak. The size entry is marked missing in some rows and otherwise reads once, few, many or a size class.

CDR3 DNA: TGTGCTAGTGGTATGCGGGACTCCTGGGGGAACACTGAAGCTTTCTTT; CDR3 protein: CASGMRDSWGNTEAFF; J gene: TRBJ1-1; clone size: NA; V gene: TRBV12-5; D gene: NA
CDR3 DNA: TGTGCCTGGAGTGTAAACAGGGGACAGGGGAATCAGCCCCAGCATTTT; CDR3 protein: CAWSVNRGQGNQPQHF; J gene: TRBJ1-5; clone size: once; V gene: TRBV30; D gene: TRBD1
CDR3 DNA: TGTGCCAGCACCCTAGCGAGCTCCTACGAGCAGTACTTC; CDR3 protein: CASTLASSYEQYF; J gene: TRBJ2-7; clone size: NA; V gene: TRBV5-4; D gene: NA
CDR3 DNA: TGTGCCAGCAGTGTCACTCCAGGGTGGGTAGCTTTCTTT; CDR3 protein: CASSVTPGWVAFF; J gene: TRBJ1-1; clone size: NA; V gene: TRBV27; D gene: NA
CDR3 DNA: TGTGCCAGCAGCTTGTGGGCCACACGCCCCACCACTGAAGCTTTCTTT; CDR3 protein: CASSLWATRPTTEAFF; J gene: TRBJ1-1; clone size: NA; V gene: TRBV5-6; D gene: NA
CDR3 DNA: TGCAGCGTTGATGGGCCCAGGGATTATGGCTACACCTTC; CDR3 protein: CSVDGPRDYGYTF; J gene: TRBJ1-2; clone size: NA; V gene: TRBV29-1; D gene: NA
CDR3 DNA: TGTGCCAGCAGCCACTTGGGATGGGAGCCGATGAACACTGAAGCTTTCTTT; CDR3 protein: CASSHLGWEPMNTEAFF; J gene: TRBJ1-1; clone size: NA; V gene: TRBV14; D gene: NA
CDR3 DNA: TGTGCCAGCAGGAGGACAGGTGAAACCTATGGCTACACCTTC; CDR3 protein: CASRRTGETYGYTF; J gene: TRBJ1-2; clone size: NA; V gene: TRBV28; D gene: TRBD1
CDR3 DNA: TGTGCCAGCAGCACCGGACAGGAAGGCCGTAATTCACCCCTCCACTTT; CDR3 protein: CASSTGQEGRNSPLHF; J gene: TRBJ1-6; clone size: NA; V gene: TRBV7-9; D gene: TRBD1
CDR3 DNA: TGTGCCATCGAACAGGGAGCCAAAAACATTCAGTACTTC; CDR3 protein: CAIEQGAKNIQYF; J gene: TRBJ2-4; clone size: NA; V gene: TRBV6-5; D gene: NA
CDR3 DNA: TGTGCCAGCAGTGAGGACAGAAACACTGAAGCTTTCTTT; CDR3 protein: CASSEDRNTEAFF; J gene: TRBJ1-1; clone size: once; V gene: TRBV6-1; D gene: NA
CDR3 DNA: TGCGCCAGCAGTTCGGACATATCTATTGGAGGCTACACCTTC; CDR3 protein: CASSSDISIGGYTF; J gene: TRBJ1-2; clone size: NA; V gene: TRBV5-1; D gene: NA
CDR3 DNA: TGCAGCGTGAGAGGGCCCTACGAGCAGTACTTC; CDR3 protein: CSVRGPYEQYF; J gene: TRBJ2-7; clone size: NA; V gene: TRBV29-1; D gene: NA
CDR3 DNA: TGTGCCAGCAGCCCGAATCGGGGGTTGCAGGTAGCAGATACGCAGTATTTT; CDR3 protein: CASSPNRGLQVADTQYF; J gene: TRBJ2-3; clone size: NA; V gene: TRBV7-3; D gene: NA
CDR3 DNA: TGTGCCAGCGGCCGCGGGGGTACTAGCACAGATACGCAGTATTTT; CDR3 protein: CASGRGGTSTDTQYF; J gene: TRBJ2-3; clone size: NA; V gene: TRBV7-3; D gene: TRBD2
CDR3 DNA: TGTGCCAGCAGGCCCTGGGGTAGCGGGAGTGGGGATACGCAGTATTTT; CDR3 protein: CASRPWGSGSGDTQYF; J gene: TRBJ2-3; clone size: NA; V gene: TRBV11-2; D gene: TRBD2
CDR3 DNA: TGTGCCAGCAGCACGGGACAGCACTACGAGCAGTACTTC; CDR3 protein: CASSTGQHYEQYF; J gene: TRBJ2-7; clone size: NA; V gene: TRBV11-1; D gene: TRBD1
CDR3 DNA: TGCGCCAGCAGCACGACAGGGACGTACCAAGAGACCCAGTACTTC; CDR3 protein: CASSTTGTYQETQYF; J gene: TRBJ2-5; clone size: NA; V gene: TRBV5-1; D gene: TRBD1
CDR3 DNA: TGTGCCAGCAGCTTAGGGGTGGGACAGACAGATACGCAGTATTTT; CDR3 protein: CASSLGVGQTDTQYF; J gene: TRBJ2-3; clone size: NA; V gene: TRBV11-2; D gene: TRBD1
CDR3 DNA: TGTGCCAGCAGTTTAGTAGACACAGATACGCAGTATTTT; CDR3 protein: CASSLVDTDTQYF; J gene: TRBJ2-3; clone size: NA; V gene: TRBV28; D gene: NA
CDR3 DNA: TGTGCCAGCAGCTTGACGGGGTTGCGAGAGACCCAGTACTTC; CDR3 protein: CASSLTGLRETQYF; J gene: TRBJ2-5; clone size: NA; V gene: TRBV11-3; D gene: NA
CDR3 DNA: TGCAGCGTGAAACAGGGAGATTGGACTGAAGCTTTCTTT; CDR3 protein: CSVKQGDWTEAFF; J gene: TRBJ1-1; clone size: NA; V gene: TRBV29-1; D gene: NA
CDR3 DNA: TGTGCCAGCAGACGTAGTGTGGCTAGTCGGAACACCGGGGAGCTGTTTTTT; CDR3 protein: CASRRSVASRNTGELFF; J gene: TRBJ2-2; clone size: NA; V gene: TRBV27; D gene: NA
CDR3 DNA: TGTGCCATCAGTGACCAGAATTCACCCCTCCACTTT; CDR3 protein: CAISDQNSPLHF; J gene: TRBJ1-6; clone size: NA; V gene: TRBV10-3; D gene: NA
CDR3 DNA: TGTGCCAGCAGCGTAGCTTCTGGGCGGAACACTGAAGCTTTCTTT; CDR3 protein: CASSVASGRNTEAFF; J gene: TRBJ1-1; clone size: NA; V gene: TRBV9; D gene: NA
CDR3 DNA: TGTGCCAGCAGGAGACAGGGCGTGGGGGAAAAACTGTTTTTT; CDR3 protein: CASRRQGVGEKLFF; J gene: TRBJ1-4; clone size: NA; V gene: TRBV27; D gene: TRBD1
CDR3 DNA: TGTGCCAGCAGCTTAGCGAACCAGGGGCCCCCCGCGGCTTTCTTT; CDR3 protein: CASSLANQGPPAAFF; J gene: TRBJ1-1; clone size: NA; V gene: TRBV7-9; D gene: NA
CDR3 DNA: TGTGCCAGCAGCTTAGGACAGGGTAATGGCTACACCTTC; CDR3 protein: CASSLGQGNGYTF; J gene: TRBJ1-2; clone size: NA; V gene: TRBV6-5; D gene: TRBD1
CDR3 DNA: TGTGCCAGCAGCTTAAGGAGGGGAGGGCAAGAGACCCAGTACTTC; CDR3 protein: CASSLRRGGQETQYF; J gene: TRBJ2-5; clone size: once; V gene: TRBV11-3; D gene: TRBD2
CDR3 DNA: TGTGCCAGCAGCTTAGCGACAGGGTTCTATGAGACCCAGTACTTC; CDR3 protein: CASSLATGFYETQYF; J gene: TRBJ2-5; clone size: NA; V gene: TRBV7-9; D gene: TRBD1
CDR3 DNA: TGTGCCAGCAGCCTAGCGCAGGGTGTTGCATACGAGCAGTACTTC; CDR3 protein: CASSLAQGVAYEQYF; J gene: TRBJ2-7; clone size: NA; V gene: TRBV6-5; D gene: NA
CDR3 DNA: TGCAGCGTTGAATGGCTAGCGGTATACAATGAGCAGTTCTTC; CDR3 protein: CSVEWLAVYNEQFF; J gene: TRBJ2-1; clone size: NA; V gene: TRBV29-1; D gene: TRBD2
CDR3 DNA: TGTGCCAGCAGTCCGGGACAGGGGCCGGAAAGCACAGATACGCAGTATTTT; CDR3 protein: CASSPGQGPESTDTQYF; J gene: TRBJ2-3; clone size: NA; V gene: TRBV6-6; D gene: TRBD1
CDR3 DNA: TGTGCCACCAGCGGAGACAGAACCCATGAAAAACTGTTTTTT; CDR3 protein: CATSGDRTHEKLFF; J gene: TRBJ1-4; clone size: once; V gene: TRBV15; D gene: NA
CDR3 DNA: TGTGCCAGCAGCGTGGGTGGGAGTTTCACCGGGGAGCTGTTTTTT; CDR3 protein: CASSVGGSFTGELFF; J gene: TRBJ2-2; clone size: NA; V gene: TRBV9; D gene: NA
CDR3 DNA: TGTGCCAGCAGCTTGGTTGCCGGCACCGGGGAGCTGTTTTTT; CDR3 protein: CASSLVAGTGELFF; J gene: TRBJ2-2; clone size: NA; V gene: TRBV5-6; D gene: NA
CDR3 DNA: TGTGCCACCGAAAGGGGCGGCAATGAGCAGTTCTTC; CDR3 protein: CATERGGNEQFF; J gene: TRBJ2-1; clone size: NA; V gene: TRBV6-6; D gene: NA